Described below is a single T cell receptor (beta chain) sequence and its context. The V gene lost 5 bases and the J gene lost 7 bases, with 8 bases spanning the gap. The CDR3 consists of 11 residues. CDR1 is MNHEY and CDR2 is SVGAGI in the germline V gene. The sample is drawn from a study of cytomegalovirus exposure and HLA in healthy donors. PCR employed 60 Vbeta and 13 Jbeta primers. Repertoires were generated with immunoSEQ multiplex PCR, while TCRdb's copy carries only in-frame clones and drops some. The data show fewer than 200,000 clones, roughly 80% seen once. This sequence originates from a man in his forties in good health and CMV-seronegative. The source material was PBMCs. This chain connects TRBV6-5 to TRBJ2-5; unclear D gene. CDR3 sequence reads: CASSALGTQYF. The CDR3 coding sequence is TGTGCCAGCAGTGCGCTCGGGACCCAGTACTTC.